Listed below are T cell receptor beta chains from one sample, sequenced in a study of STAT5B mutations in CD4+ large granular lymphocyte leukemia. Profiled with immunoSEQ multiplex PCR; TCRdb holds only in-frame clones, not every one. Of tens of thousands of clones listed, around 70% were seen once; the top ten hold about 1%. Material: CD4+ T cells from blood buffy coats. Receptors originate from a human donor in good health. Each CDR3 is given with its conserved first and last residue. A D gene is named only where the DNA matches it firmly. Expanded clones get a size class; other rows say once, few or many, or leave the size out.

j_call v_call d_call clone_size cdr3_aa
TRBJ2-5 TRBV5-8 TRBD2 NA CASSTSSGVQETQYF
TRBJ2-3 TRBV28 TRBD2 NA CASSLLAGGTDTQYF
TRBJ2-1 TRBV4-3 TRBD2 NA CASSQVATSGRAENEQFF
TRBJ2-5 TRBV6-1 NA once CASSELGGRETQYF
TRBJ1-5 TRBV6-1 TRBD1 once CASSGRTGPNQPQHF
TRBJ2-1 TRBV30 NA few CAWSPRHEQFF
TRBJ2-5 TRBV11-2 TRBD2 few CASSIGLAGVLGETQYF
TRBJ1-2 TRBV11-2 NA NA CASSLAQTGGYTF
TRBJ1-2 TRBV28 NA NA CASSLGPPDGYTF
NA TRBV5-1 TRBD1 NA CASSLRDRDPYEQYF
TRBJ1-5 TRBV2 TRBD1 few CASSETRTGRSNQPQHF
TRBJ1-3 TRBV5-1 NA once CASSLGFSGNTIYF
TRBJ2-7 TRBV7-8 TRBD2 NA CASSRLGAGEHEQYF
TRBJ2-2 TRBV5-1 NA few CASSLATNTGELFF
TRBJ2-2 TRBV28 TRBD1 NA CASSGTGGRTGELFF
TRBJ2-7 TRBV7-3 TRBD2 NA CASSPKREGYEQYF
TRBJ2-7 TRBV23-1 NA NA CASSQSGTASYEQYF
TRBJ1-6 TRBV5-5 TRBD1 NA CASSLGQGNSPLHF
TRBJ1-1 TRBV12-5 TRBD1 few CASGLGQANTEAFF
TRBJ2-3 TRBV27 NA NA CASSLTGVTSTDTQYF
TRBJ2-2 TRBV6-4 NA NA CASSDQATGELFF
TRBJ2-5 TRBV9 NA NA CASSFRLDGETQYF
TRBJ2-1 TRBV7-8 NA once CASSSPGQRSYNEQFF
TRBJ2-3 TRBV5-1 TRBD2 NA CASSLGLADQPRRTDTQYF
TRBJ2-5 TRBV5-1 TRBD2 NA CASSLIGGEGETQYF